The 7 T cell receptor beta chains below were found in one sample sequenced in a study of blood T cell repertoires in COVID-19. TCRdb's copy holds only in-frame clones and misses some; the assay was immunoSEQ multiplex PCR. The data contain 150,000 to 190,000 clones, about four fifths of them singletons. Material for sequencing was peripheral blood. These receptors all come from a woman of 80 years or more with acute or convalescent COVID-19.

This clone appeared once. V usage is TRBV7-2 and J usage is TRBJ2-4, with 9 nucleotides matching TRBD1. The CDR3 is 15 residues long. Trimming cost V 9 bases and J 6 bases; bases outside gene matches: 12. Germline assignment: CDR1 SGHTA and CDR2 FQGNSA. For the CDR3, the DNA is TGTGCCAGTGCATTCTCGACAGGGGGAAGAAACATTCAGTACTTC. It specifies CASAFSTGGRNIQYF.

V is TRBV7-8 and J is TRBJ2-3, with 9 positions matching TRBD2. The length of the CDR3 is 16 residues. The germline CDR1 and CDR2 sequences are SGHVS and FQNEAQ. J gave up 5 bases and V 5 bases, and 11 bases lay outside the gene matches. The CDR3 spells CASSPTRAGGLDTQYF. The CDR3 DNA reads as TGTGCCAGCAGCCCTACCCGGGCGGGGGGGCTAGATACGCAGTATTTT.

The rearrangement links TRBV10-3 to TRBJ1-5; D unresolved. There are 13 residues in the CDR3. V lost 2 bases to trimming and J lost 10 bases, with 12 bases between them. Germline CDR1 ENHRY, CDR2 SYGVKD. CDR3 DNA: TGTGCCATCAGTGAGGTAGCCTCGGGACCCCAGCATTTT. Amino acid sequence: CAISEVASGPQHF.

This clone has only a few counts. This sequence joins TRBV5-1 and TRBJ1-2; 7 bases line up with TRBD1. Germline values: CDR1 SGHRS, CDR2 YFSETQ. CDR3 length: 16 amino acids. With 3 bases clipped from V and 9 bases from J, the junction kept 17 bases outside the gene matches. The CDR3 sequence: CASSYGQAGGILSYTF. CDR3 nucleotide sequence: TGCGCCAGCAGCTACGGACAGGCAGGGGGTATCCTAAGCTACACCTTC. The variable domain in full, with the rest retrieved from reference TRBV5-1 and TRBJ1-2, is KAGVTQTPRYLIKTRGQQVTLSCSPISGHRSVSWYQQTPGQGLQFLFEYFSETQRNKGNFPGRFSGRQFSNSRSEMNVSTLELGDSALYLCASSYGQAGGILSYTFGSGTRLTVV.

This clone was counted a single time. The genes are TRBV5-1 and TRBJ2-2, with 9 bases lining up with TRBD1. Germline CDR1 is SGHRS and CDR2 is YFSETQ. The CDR3 runs to 15 residues. J lost 9 bases, V lost 4 bases, and 10 bases had no gene match. The CDR3 region is CASSPGDRVLRELFF. The CDR3 bases are TGCGCCAGCAGCCCTGGGGACAGGGTCCTCCGGGAGCTGTTTTTT.

J is TRBJ2-3 and V is TRBV19; 11 nucleotides agree with TRBD1. The ends lost 3 bases at V and 4 bases at J; junction bases unmatched: 9. CDR3 length: 17 residues. Germline CDR1 is LNHDA and CDR2 is SQIVND (reference sequence). CDR3 sequence reads: CASSISTGTGGADTQYF. The CDR3 region has the DNA TGTGCCAGTAGTATCTCGACCGGGACAGGGGGAGCAGATACGCAGTATTTT.

This sequence joins TRBV19 and TRBJ2-2; D is ambiguous. The CDR3 has 14 residues. Trimming removed 1 base at V and 6 bases at J, with 9 bases between. CDR1 LNHDA and CDR2 SQIVND come from the germline V gene (reference sequence). As DNA, the CDR3 is TGTGCCAGTAGTATAGCAGTCGAGGCCGGGGAGCTGTTTTTT. Translation: CASSIAVEAGELFF.